Listed below are T cell receptor beta chains from one sample, sequenced in a study of T cell responses to AZD1222 COVID-19 vaccine. The data were produced by immunoSEQ multiplex PCR, yet TCRdb's version contains in-frame clones alone and is incomplete. The sample gives more than 80,000 clones, approximately 90% of which show up once; roughly 3.1% is in the top ten. The specimen was peripheral blood, collected 28 days after the second AZD1222 dose. Receptors originate from an adult who received the AZD1222 COVID-19 vaccine. CDR3s include the opening cysteine and the closing phenylalanine or tryptophan. Fields, in order: D gene, V gene, J gene, clone size, CDR3 DNA, CDR3 protein. The D gene is left open where the match is weak. Size is stated for part of the rows, as once, few or many counts, or as a class when the clone is expanded.

d_call: TRBD2
v_call: TRBV3-1/TRBV3-2
j_call: TRBJ2-1
clone_size: -
cdr3_nt: TGTGCCAGCAGCCAAGATCGTGTAGCGGGGGGGCTCGATGAGCAGTTCTTC
cdr3_aa: CASSQDRVAGGLDEQFF

d_call: -
v_call: TRBV21-1
j_call: TRBJ1-6
clone_size: -
cdr3_nt: TGTGCCAGCAACGCGGGAGGGGTGTACTATAATTCACCCCTCCACTTT
cdr3_aa: CASNAGGVYYNSPLHF

d_call: TRBD2
v_call: TRBV2
j_call: TRBJ2-3
clone_size: -
cdr3_nt: TGTGCCAGCCCTGAGAGACTAGCGGGGGCAGATACGCAGTATTTT
cdr3_aa: CASPERLAGADTQYF

d_call: -
v_call: TRBV29-1
j_call: TRBJ1-1
clone_size: -
cdr3_nt: TGCAGCGTTATCGCGGGCCCCGTGGCTTTCTTT
cdr3_aa: CSVIAGPVAFF

d_call: -
v_call: TRBV5-1
j_call: TRBJ1-1
clone_size: few
cdr3_nt: TGCGCCAGCAGCTCTCTCACAGGGTCGGGCAACACTGAAGCTTTCTTT
cdr3_aa: CASSSLTGSGNTEAFF

d_call: -
v_call: TRBV30
j_call: TRBJ2-3
clone_size: -
cdr3_nt: TGTGCCCGGAACACGGGCACAGATACGCAGTATTTT
cdr3_aa: CARNTGTDTQYF

d_call: TRBD1
v_call: TRBV11-2
j_call: TRBJ1-6
clone_size: -
cdr3_nt: TGTGCCAGCAGCTTGCAGACAGGGGATAATTCACCCCTCCACTTT
cdr3_aa: CASSLQTGDNSPLHF

d_call: TRBD2
v_call: TRBV28
j_call: TRBJ2-2
clone_size: medium-sized
cdr3_nt: TGTGCCAGCAGTTTTTGGGCGGGGGGCACTTCAGGGGAGCTGTTTTTT
cdr3_aa: CASSFWAGGTSGELFF

d_call: -
v_call: TRBV5-1
j_call: TRBJ2-1
clone_size: -
cdr3_nt: TGCGCCAGCAGCCTCCAAGGGGGGGCTGGCAATGAGCAGTTCTTC
cdr3_aa: CASSLQGGAGNEQFF

d_call: -
v_call: TRBV2
j_call: TRBJ2-2
clone_size: -
cdr3_nt: TGTGCCAGCAGTGTACCCAGGGCGAACACCGGGGAGCTGTTTTTT
cdr3_aa: CASSVPRANTGELFF

d_call: -
v_call: TRBV3-1/TRBV3-2
j_call: TRBJ2-3
clone_size: -
cdr3_nt: TGTGCCAGCAGCCAGCTGACAGGTGGTACGCAGTATTTT
cdr3_aa: CASSQLTGGTQYF

d_call: TRBD1
v_call: TRBV2
j_call: TRBJ2-1
clone_size: -
cdr3_nt: TGTGCCAGCGCGGGACAGGGGTCCTACAATGAGCAGTTCTTC
cdr3_aa: CASAGQGSYNEQFF

d_call: -
v_call: TRBV5-8
j_call: TRBJ1-2
clone_size: -
cdr3_nt: TGTGCCAGCAGCTTGGCGACCGGTCACAGTTATGGCTACACCTTC
cdr3_aa: CASSLATGHSYGYTF

d_call: -
v_call: TRBV5-6
j_call: TRBJ1-2
clone_size: -
cdr3_nt: TGTGCCAGCAGCCCCTTTGGGGCGACATATAACTATGGCTACACCTTC
cdr3_aa: CASSPFGATYNYGYTF

d_call: -
v_call: TRBV19
j_call: TRBJ1-1
clone_size: -
cdr3_nt: TGTGCCAGTAGTATTTTGTCGAGGACTGAAGCTTTCTTT
cdr3_aa: CASSILSRTEAFF

d_call: -
v_call: TRBV6-5
j_call: TRBJ2-1
clone_size: -
cdr3_nt: TGTGCCAGCAGTTACTCGAGTGAGGGTGAGCAGTTCTTC
cdr3_aa: CASSYSSEGEQFF

d_call: TRBD1
v_call: TRBV5-1
j_call: TRBJ1-5
clone_size: -
cdr3_nt: TGCGCCAGCAGCTTGGGACAGGGTAGCAATCAGCCCCAGCATTTT
cdr3_aa: CASSLGQGSNQPQHF

d_call: TRBD1
v_call: TRBV18
j_call: TRBJ1-1
clone_size: -
cdr3_nt: TGTGCCAGCTCCCCTACCGGGACAGGGAAGATCGCTTTCTTT
cdr3_aa: CASSPTGTGKIAFF

d_call: TRBD1
v_call: TRBV30
j_call: TRBJ1-5
clone_size: -
cdr3_nt: TGTGCCTGGAGTGACCAGGGGGTCGGGAATCAGCCCCAGCATTTT
cdr3_aa: CAWSDQGVGNQPQHF

d_call: TRBD1
v_call: TRBV10-3
j_call: TRBJ1-1
clone_size: few
cdr3_nt: TGTGCCATCAGCGGACAGGGGTTGAACACTGAAGCTTTCTTT
cdr3_aa: CAISGQGLNTEAFF

d_call: -
v_call: TRBV19
j_call: TRBJ1-2
clone_size: -
cdr3_nt: TGTGCCAGTAGTAGAAACCCCTACGACAGACTCTATGGCTACACCTTC
cdr3_aa: CASSRNPYDRLYGYTF

d_call: TRBD1
v_call: TRBV14
j_call: TRBJ1-1
clone_size: few
cdr3_nt: TGTGCCAGCAGCCCACAGGGGGCGGTGGGCACTGAAGCTTTCTTT
cdr3_aa: CASSPQGAVGTEAFF

d_call: TRBD1
v_call: TRBV11-2
j_call: TRBJ1-1
clone_size: -
cdr3_nt: TGTGCCAGCAGCCACCGGACAGGGCCGAACACTGAAGCTTTCTTT
cdr3_aa: CASSHRTGPNTEAFF

d_call: -
v_call: TRBV3-1/TRBV3-2
j_call: TRBJ1-2
clone_size: -
cdr3_nt: TGTGCCAGCAGCCTGACCGATATGGGCATTGGCTACACCTTC
cdr3_aa: CASSLTDMGIGYTF

d_call: -
v_call: TRBV15
j_call: TRBJ2-7
clone_size: -
cdr3_nt: TGTGCCACCAGCAGAGATCGAGAACAGGGCTACGAGCAGTACTTC
cdr3_aa: CATSRDREQGYEQYF

d_call: -
v_call: TRBV18
j_call: TRBJ1-4
clone_size: -
cdr3_nt: TGTGCCAGCTCACAATCCGGACTGTCGAGAGGGCTGTTTTTT
cdr3_aa: CASSQSGLSRGLFF

d_call: TRBD1
v_call: TRBV7-8
j_call: TRBJ2-3
clone_size: -
cdr3_nt: TGTGCCAGCAGCCCGGACAGGGTTTGGGATACGCAGTATTTT
cdr3_aa: CASSPDRVWDTQYF

d_call: -
v_call: TRBV19
j_call: TRBJ2-7
clone_size: -
cdr3_nt: TGTGCCAGTAGTATAGATTTCAGGACACTTCCCTACGAGCAGTACTTC
cdr3_aa: CASSIDFRTLPYEQYF

d_call: -
v_call: TRBV6-6
j_call: TRBJ1-5
clone_size: -
cdr3_nt: TGTGCCAGCAGTTACCCGGACACAACTAGCAATCAGCCCCAGCATTTT
cdr3_aa: CASSYPDTTSNQPQHF

d_call: TRBD1
v_call: TRBV19
j_call: TRBJ2-2
clone_size: -
cdr3_nt: TGTGCCAGTAGTAGAGCAGGGGGTTCCGGGGAGCTGTTTTTT
cdr3_aa: CASSRAGGSGELFF

d_call: TRBD1
v_call: TRBV19
j_call: TRBJ1-2
clone_size: once
cdr3_nt: TGTGCCAGTAGAACAACAGGGGGCTCTTTCTTCAGCTACACCTTC
cdr3_aa: CASRTTGGSFFSYTF

d_call: -
v_call: TRBV4-3
j_call: TRBJ2-5
clone_size: -
cdr3_nt: TGCGCCAGCAGCCAAGGACTGGGGCAAGAGACCCAGTACTTC
cdr3_aa: CASSQGLGQETQYF

d_call: -
v_call: TRBV11-2
j_call: TRBJ2-7
clone_size: once
cdr3_nt: TGTGCCAGCAGCTTAGGACGGTTCTACGAGCAGTACTTC
cdr3_aa: CASSLGRFYEQYF

d_call: -
v_call: TRBV19
j_call: TRBJ1-6
clone_size: few
cdr3_nt: TGTGCCAGTAGTATGAGGTCTGTGTCACCCCTCCACTTT
cdr3_aa: CASSMRSVSPLHF

d_call: TRBD1
v_call: TRBV6-1
j_call: TRBJ1-2
clone_size: once
cdr3_nt: TGTGCCAGCAGTGAGGACAGGGGGAAGCCAAAGACCAACTATGGCTACACCTTC
cdr3_aa: CASSEDRGKPKTNYGYTF

d_call: TRBD1
v_call: TRBV9
j_call: TRBJ2-1
clone_size: once
cdr3_nt: TGTGCCAGCAGCGTAGGCCAGGGGGCCACCTATGATAATGAGCAGTTCTTC
cdr3_aa: CASSVGQGATYDNEQFF

d_call: TRBD1
v_call: TRBV15
j_call: TRBJ1-2
clone_size: -
cdr3_nt: TGTGCCACCAGCAGAGAGACAGGGGTCTTCGGGGGAAATGGCTACACCTTC
cdr3_aa: CATSRETGVFGGNGYTF

d_call: -
v_call: TRBV27
j_call: TRBJ1-6
clone_size: -
cdr3_nt: TGTGCCAGCAGCCTAGAGAGGCCCGATAATTCACCCCTCCACTTT
cdr3_aa: CASSLERPDNSPLHF

d_call: TRBD1
v_call: TRBV15
j_call: TRBJ2-7
clone_size: -
cdr3_nt: TGTGCCACCAGCGCCCGACAGGGAAGGGGCGAGCAGTACTTC
cdr3_aa: CATSARQGRGEQYF

d_call: TRBD1
v_call: TRBV6-4
j_call: TRBJ2-7
clone_size: few
cdr3_nt: TGTGCCAGCAGTGACTCGGGACAGGCACACTTC
cdr3_aa: CASSDSGQAHF

d_call: -
v_call: TRBV3-1/TRBV3-2
j_call: TRBJ2-7
clone_size: -
cdr3_nt: TGTGCCAGCAGCCAAGAACACGGTTACTACGAGCAGTACTTC
cdr3_aa: CASSQEHGYYEQYF

d_call: -
v_call: TRBV7-2
j_call: TRBJ1-1
clone_size: -
cdr3_nt: TGTGCCAGCAGCTTAGTTCGGGGAAGGTCTGAAGCTTTCTTT
cdr3_aa: CASSLVRGRSEAFF

d_call: -
v_call: TRBV6-1
j_call: TRBJ1-1
clone_size: few
cdr3_nt: TGTGCCAGCAGTGATCCGGAGAACACTGAAGCTTTCTTT
cdr3_aa: CASSDPENTEAFF

d_call: -
v_call: TRBV7-2
j_call: TRBJ1-4
clone_size: -
cdr3_nt: TGTGCCAGCAGCTTCTACCGGGAGAATGAAAAACTGTTTTTT
cdr3_aa: CASSFYRENEKLFF

d_call: -
v_call: TRBV11-3
j_call: TRBJ1-1
clone_size: -
cdr3_nt: TGTGCCAGCAGCTTAGCCCCAGGGGCCCTCGGCTCTGAAGCTTTCTTT
cdr3_aa: CASSLAPGALGSEAFF

d_call: -
v_call: TRBV18
j_call: TRBJ1-1
clone_size: -
cdr3_nt: TGTGCCAGCTCACCCCCTGACCAAGGGCTGAACACTGAAGCTTTCTTT
cdr3_aa: CASSPPDQGLNTEAFF

d_call: TRBD1
v_call: TRBV30
j_call: TRBJ1-2
clone_size: -
cdr3_nt: TGTGCCTTAACGCGACAGGGAGGGAGCGGCTACACCTTC
cdr3_aa: CALTRQGGSGYTF

d_call: TRBD2
v_call: TRBV7-3
j_call: TRBJ2-1
clone_size: -
cdr3_nt: TGTGCCAGCAGCTTAAACTTCCGGGGAGCGGGGGGACTCAATGAGCAGTTCTTC
cdr3_aa: CASSLNFRGAGGLNEQFF

d_call: TRBD2
v_call: TRBV7-2
j_call: TRBJ2-2
clone_size: -
cdr3_nt: TGTGCCAGCAGCTTCAAACTAGCGGGGGGTGTCGGCGGGGAGCTGTTTTTT
cdr3_aa: CASSFKLAGGVGGELFF

d_call: TRBD2
v_call: TRBV6-5
j_call: TRBJ2-1
clone_size: -
cdr3_nt: TGTGCCAGCAGTTATTTAGCGGGCTACAATGAGCAGTTCTTC
cdr3_aa: CASSYLAGYNEQFF

d_call: -
v_call: TRBV11-2
j_call: TRBJ2-1
clone_size: -
cdr3_nt: TGTGCCAGCAGCTTAGAAACCCCCTTCTCCAAGAATGAGCAGTTCTTC
cdr3_aa: CASSLETPFSKNEQFF

d_call: TRBD1
v_call: TRBV11-2
j_call: TRBJ1-4
clone_size: -
cdr3_nt: TGTGCTTCGGGACAGGGCGATGAAAAACTGTTTTTT
cdr3_aa: CASGQGDEKLFF

d_call: -
v_call: TRBV6-5
j_call: TRBJ1-1
clone_size: -
cdr3_nt: TGTGCCAGCAGAGTGAACACTGAAGCTTTCTTT
cdr3_aa: CASRVNTEAFF

d_call: TRBD1
v_call: TRBV11-3
j_call: TRBJ2-4
clone_size: -
cdr3_nt: TGTGCCAGCAGCCCTCGGGACAGGGCAACCAAAAACATTCAGTACTTC
cdr3_aa: CASSPRDRATKNIQYF

d_call: -
v_call: TRBV5-5
j_call: TRBJ1-1
clone_size: -
cdr3_nt: TGTGCCAGCAGCTTATTGTGGGGGTCGGTCACTGAAGCTTTCTTT
cdr3_aa: CASSLLWGSVTEAFF

d_call: TRBD1
v_call: TRBV10-3
j_call: TRBJ2-3
clone_size: -
cdr3_nt: TGTGCCATCAGTGGGACAGGACTGGGCACAGATACGCAGTATTTT
cdr3_aa: CAISGTGLGTDTQYF

d_call: -
v_call: TRBV2
j_call: TRBJ1-5
clone_size: -
cdr3_nt: TGTGCCAGCAGCCCGGCATTGGCAGGCAATCAGCCCCAGCATTTT
cdr3_aa: CASSPALAGNQPQHF

d_call: TRBD2
v_call: TRBV29-1
j_call: TRBJ2-7
clone_size: -
cdr3_nt: TGCAGCGTTGAAGATCGAGCGGGGGTTAACGAGCAGTACTTC
cdr3_aa: CSVEDRAGVNEQYF

d_call: -
v_call: TRBV4-1
j_call: TRBJ1-2
clone_size: once
cdr3_nt: TGCGCCAGCAGCCCGCGCGCAGGGGACGATGGCTACACCTTC
cdr3_aa: CASSPRAGDDGYTF